This entry lists 23 T cell receptor beta chains sequenced from one sample in a study of OX40 agonist ivuxolimab in advanced cancers. This table comes from immunoSEQ multiplex PCR, and its TCRdb copy is limited to in-frame clones, with some not included. Among nearly 80,000 clones listed, 75% to 95% were seen once. Sequenced material: CD4+ or CD8+ T cells sorted from blood, taken in a trial of the OX40 agonist ivuxolimab. These receptors all come from an adult with an advanced solid tumor such as melanoma, head and neck, liver or kidney cancer.

The V call is TRBV2, the J call TRBJ2-3; D gene uncertain. This CDR3 contains 13 residues. V gave up 7 bases and J gave up 2 bases, with 10 bases separating them. Germline V gives CDR1 SNHLY, CDR2 FYNNEI. CDR3 DNA: TGTGCCAGCACTACCGGGCCCACAGATACGCAGTATTTT. As protein: CASTTGPTDTQYF.

The genes are TRBV21-1 and TRBJ2-7; the table's D call TRBD1 went unverified against the DNA. TRBV21-1 is a pseudogene segment. The CDR3 spans 14 residues. For the CDR3, the DNA is TGTGCCAGCACCAGGACAGGGAGTACGGACGAGCAGTACTTC. Amino acid sequence: CASTRTGSTDEQYF.

The rearrangement uses TRBV4-1 and TRBJ2-3, with 7 positions matching TRBD1. From germline, CDR1 is MGHRA and CDR2 YSYEKL. Trimming removed 3 bases from V and 0 bases from J; junction bases left unmatched: 6. This CDR3 contains 16 residues. Here the CDR3 reads CASSHEGGGSTDTQYF. CDR3 nucleotide sequence: TGCGCCAGCAGCCACGAAGGGGGCGGAAGCACAGATACGCAGTATTTT.

The genes are TRBV4-2 and TRBJ1-2, with a possible D match to TRBD1 (6 bases). CDR1 and CDR2 from the germline V gene are LGHNA and YNFKEQ. The CDR3 contains 15 residues. Trimming cost V 0 bases and J 8 bases, with 16 bases left between them. CDR3 DNA: TGTGCCAGCAGCCAAGATCCGCAGGGGCGGGGCGGCTACACCTTC. Amino acid sequence: CASSQDPQGRGGYTF.

This chain uses TRBV6-1 with TRBJ1-1, with D perhaps TRBD1 (5 bases). From germline, CDR1 is MNHNS and CDR2 SASEGT. CDR3 length equals 13 residues. V lost 6 bases to trimming and J lost 4 bases, with 12 bases between them. CDR3 loop: CASRPGTVTEAFF. The CDR3 bases are TGTGCCAGCAGACCGGGGACGGTCACTGAAGCTTTCTTT.

The rearrangement uses TRBV7-2 and TRBJ1-5; weak D call: TRBD1 (6 bases). V lost 1 base to trimming and J lost 1 base, with 14 bases between them. The CDR3 runs to 17 residues. Germline V CDR1 and CDR2: SGHTA, FQGNSA. The CDR3 DNA reads TGTGCCAGCAGCTTAGTAGGAGGGGGGTGGAGCAATCAGCCCCAGCATTTT. Amino acid sequence: CASSLVGGGWSNQPQHF.

The chain has TRBV30 and TRBJ2-7; tentative D call: TRBD1 (6 bases). In germline, CDR1 is GTSNPN, CDR2 SVGIG (reference sequence). V gave up 3 bases and J gave up 7 bases, with 19 bases separating them. The CDR3 has 14 residues. Here the CDR3 reads CAWSDQQGVREQYF. The CDR3 nucleotides read TGTGCCTGGAGCGACCAACAGGGTGTTAGGGAGCAGTACTTC. Full variable domain (rest looked up from reference TRBV30 and TRBJ2-7): SQTIHQWPATLVQPVGSPLSLECTVEGTSNPNLYWYRQAAGRGLQLLFYSVGIGQISSEVPQNLSASRPQDRQFILSSKKLLLSDSGFYLCAWSDQQGVREQYFGPGTRLTVT.

The chain recombines TRBV28 with TRBJ2-5, with 8 nucleotides matching TRBD1. The germline gives CDR1 MDHEN, CDR2 SYDVKM. V dropped 5 bases and J dropped 4; count of bases not matched to a gene: 6. The CDR3 sequence is 14 residues long. The CDR3 loop reads CASSLRGQGETQYF. In DNA, the CDR3 is TGTGCCAGCAGTCTCAGGGGGCAGGGAGAGACCCAGTACTTC.

The J gene is TRBJ2-7, the V gene TRBV5-1; a weak D match, TRBD2 (6 bases). The V end lost 4 bases, the J end lost 2 bases, and 22 bases lay between the germline ends. Germline V CDR1 and CDR2: SGHRS, YFSETQ. CDR3 length equals 17 residues. The CDR3 bases are TGCGCCAGCAGCAAGAACTTCCCGGGGGAGAGCGCCTACGAGCAGTACTTC. Residues: CASSKNFPGESAYEQYF.

The chain couples TRBV6-6 to TRBJ2-7, with D possibly being TRBD1 (5 bases). Germline CDR1 is MNHNY and CDR2 is SVGAGI (reference sequence). This CDR3 is built from 9 residues. V shed 8 bases and J shed 6 bases, with 5 bases lying between them. This CDR3 is CASGAEQYF. DNA of the CDR3: TGTGCCAGCGGGGCCGAGCAGTACTTC.

The chain uses TRBV5-1 and TRBJ2-1; D possibly matches TRBD1 or TRBD2 (5 bases each). Per the germline V gene, CDR1 is SGHRS and CDR2 is YFSETQ. There are 15 residues in the CDR3. Between the trimmed V and J ends, which lost 4 bases and 5 bases, there was a span of 16 bases. The CDR3 region has the DNA TGCGCCAGCAGCCAGGAACCGGGACGAAACAATGAGCAGTTCTTC. Translation gives CASSQEPGRNNEQFF. The full variable domain, in which reference TRBV5-1 and TRBJ2-1 provide the parts outside the CDR3, is KAGVTQTPRYLIKTRGQQVTLSCSPISGHRSVSWYQQTPGQGLQFLFEYFSETQRNKGNFPGRFSGRQFSNSRSEMNVSTLELGDSALYLCASSQEPGRNNEQFFGPGTRLTVL.

The chain is built from TRBV6-5 and TRBJ1-1; D gene unclear. CDR1 is MNHEY, CDR2 SVGAGI, per germline. V was cut by 2 bases and J by 6 bases, with 13 bases left in between. This CDR3 is built from 14 residues. The CDR3 DNA reads TGTGCCAGCAGTTACCTACAGAAGTACGCTGAAGCTTTCTTT. This sequence encodes CASSYLQKYAEAFF.

J is TRBJ2-3 and V is TRBV5-1; 9 positions match TRBD2. CDR1 and CDR2 (germline): SGHRS, YFSETQ. The V segment lost 4 bases and the J segment 3 bases; nucleotides outside the gene matches: 6. The CDR3 loop spans 15 amino acids. The CDR3 DNA is TGCGCCAGCAGCGAGACTAGCGGAATTACAGATACGCAGTATTTT. Its translation: CASSETSGITDTQYF.

The chain links TRBV18 to TRBJ2-1; 7 bases fit TRBD2. CDR3 length: 14 residues. Germline V CDR1 and CDR2: KGHSH, LQKENI. V dropped 2 bases and J dropped 8; count of bases not matched to a gene: 6. Here the CDR3 reads CASSPSAGADEQFF. The CDR3 DNA follows: TGTGCCAGCTCACCAAGCGCGGGAGCGGATGAGCAGTTCTTC.

This clone was seen only once. This chain joins TRBV7-2 and TRBJ2-3, with D uncertain. Trimming took off 5 bases at V and 8 bases at J, with 8 bases between the two ends. This CDR3 comprises 11 residues. Germline lookup yields CDR1 SGHTA and CDR2 FQGNSA. The CDR3: CASSPFATQYF. CDR3 nucleotides: TGTGCCAGCAGCCCATTCGCTACGCAGTATTTT.

The chain has TRBV6-5 and TRBJ2-7, with D unresolved. This CDR3 region has 12 residues. Trimming removed 6 bases at V and 6 bases at J, with 12 bases between. Looked up from germline, CDR1 is MNHEY and CDR2 is SVGAGI. The CDR3 spells CASSPPLGEQYF. CDR3 DNA: TGTGCCAGCAGCCCTCCCCTCGGCGAGCAGTACTTC.

The gene calls are TRBV19 and TRBJ2-1; the D gene is possibly TRBD2 (5 bases). Trimming stripped 3 bases from V and 4 bases from J, with 19 bases between. The germline CDR1 and CDR2 sequences are LNHDA and SQIVND (reference sequence). The CDR3 has 17 amino acids. The CDR3 sequence: CASSMTSGPYQYNEQFF. Here the CDR3 DNA reads TGTGCCAGTAGTATGACGAGCGGTCCTTACCAATACAATGAGCAGTTCTTC.

This chain connects TRBV5-1 to TRBJ1-1; TRBD1 matches 7 bases. There are 14 residues in the CDR3. From germline, CDR1 is SGHRS and CDR2 YFSETQ. J was trimmed by 0 bases and V by 3 bases; bases with no gene match: 2. The CDR3 coding sequence is TGCGCCAGCAGCTCACAGGGGATGAACACTGAAGCTTTCTTT. Protein product: CASSSQGMNTEAFF.

This chain connects TRBV14 to TRBJ2-1, with 9 bases aligning to TRBD2. This CDR3 comprises 13 residues. V was clipped by 1 base and J by 10 bases; unmatched bases: 2. The germline CDR1 and CDR2 sequences are SGHDN and FVKESK. Here the CDR3 reads CASSQGLAGEQFF. The CDR3 nucleotides read TGTGCCAGCAGCCAAGGGCTAGCGGGAGAGCAGTTCTTC.

This chain uses TRBV28 with TRBJ2-7; 9 bases match TRBD2. This CDR3 is built from 15 residues. V lost 3 bases to trimming and J lost 1 base; unmatched junction nucleotides: 4. The germline V gene has CDR1 MDHEN and CDR2 SYDVKM. The CDR3 spells CASSFPSGRSYEQYF. The CDR3 DNA reads as TGTGCCAGCAGTTTTCCGAGCGGGAGGTCCTACGAGCAGTACTTC.

The chain has TRBV5-4 and TRBJ2-5; D possibly matches TRBD1 or TRBD2 (6 bases each). Trimming removed 5 bases from V and 0 bases from J, with 17 bases in between. The germline V gene has CDR1 SGHNT and CDR2 YYREEE (reference sequence). This CDR3 region has 16 residues. In DNA form, the CDR3 reads TGTGCCAGCAGTTACTATCCGGGGGCGTACCAAGAGACCCAGTACTTC. Translated: CASSYYPGAYQETQYF. Full variable domain (rest looked up from reference TRBV5-4 and TRBJ2-5): ETGVTQSPTHLIKTRGQQVTLRCSSQSGHNTVSWYQQALGQGPQFIFQYYREEENGRGNFPPRFSGLQFPNYSSELNVNALELDDSALYLCASSYYPGAYQETQYFGPGTRLLVL.

The chain couples TRBV20-1 to TRBJ2-7, with unresolved D. This CDR3 spans 11 amino acids. The V end was cut by 5 bases, the J end by 7 bases, with 12 bases between. Per germline, CDR1 DFQATT and CDR2 SNEGSKA (reference sequence). In DNA form, the CDR3 reads TGCAGTGCTGCGCGGATTAAAGAGCAGTACTTC. Translated: CSAARIKEQYF.

This clone qualifies as medium-sized. This chain joins TRBV6-1 and TRBJ2-7; D is ambiguous. This CDR3 region has 15 residues. Germline CDR1 MNHNS, CDR2 SASEGT. V shed 0 bases and J shed 5 bases, with 14 bases lying between them. The CDR3 sequence: CASSEAGPAMNEQYF. The DNA for the CDR3 is TGTGCCAGCAGTGAAGCCGGGCCCGCCATGAACGAGCAGTACTTC.